A single sample is the source of the 17 T cell receptor beta chains below, sequenced in a study of T cells in localized non-small cell lung cancer. Clones were sequenced by immunoSEQ multiplex PCR, and TCRdb holds only the in-frame ones, with some missing. The data show about 45,000 clones, approximately 80% seen once. Here the sequenced sample was peripheral blood mononuclear cells, taken before any cancer treatment. The receptor source for this set is a man aged 40-75 years with stage III lung adenocarcinoma.

The CDR3, as DNA: TGTGCCAGCAGCCCCGGGACAGGGTTTTCAGATACGCAGTATTTT. This encodes CASSPGTGFSDTQYF. This chain joins TRBV6-1 and TRBJ2-3; 9 bases map to TRBD1. The CDR3 is 15 residues long. The V gene's germline CDR1 is MNHNS and CDR2 SASEGT. V gave up 6 bases and J gave up 4 bases; unmatched junction bases: 8.

Comment on this clone: This CDR3 is also generated by other DNA sequences in the sample. The chain employs TRBV9 and TRBJ2-5; no definite D call. The CDR3 extends over 15 amino acids. V dropped 3 bases and J dropped 5 bases, with 17 bases sitting between them. Germline loops: CDR1 SGDLS, CDR2 YYNGEE. The DNA for the CDR3 is TGTGCCAGCAGCGCTGGTAGAGTGAGTGAGGAGACCCAGTACTTC. Its protein is CASSAGRVSEETQYF.

The rearrangement uses TRBV30 and TRBJ2-1; 8 bases are shared with TRBD2. The CDR3 is 12 residues long. Germline V gene data show CDR1 as GTSNPN and CDR2 as SVGIG (reference sequence). The V gene end was trimmed by 3 bases and the J gene end by 8 bases; junction bases not matched to a gene: 3. Here the CDR3 reads CAWSPGGDEQFF. In DNA, the CDR3 is TGTGCCTGGAGCCCCGGGGGGGATGAGCAGTTCTTC.

This clone appeared a few times. The chain employs TRBV7-6 and TRBJ1-2, with 7 bases fitting TRBD1. The junction had 15 bases not matched to a gene; V was cut back by 5 bases and J by 6 bases. The CDR3 covers 16 residues. Germline loops: CDR1 SGHVS, CDR2 FNYEAQ. CDR3 nucleotide sequence: TGTGCCAGCAGCATCCGGACAGGCCCCGGACTGGATGGCTACACCTTC. Its protein is CASSIRTGPGLDGYTF.

The chain recombines TRBV7-6 with TRBJ2-3; 9 positions agree with TRBD1. Trimming cost V 5 bases and J 1 base; bases outside gene matches: 1. CDR1 and CDR2 from the germline V gene are SGHVS and FNYEAQ. The CDR3 length is 14 residues. CDR3 residues: CASSNRGRTDTQYF. The DNA for the CDR3 is TGTGCCAGCAGCAACAGGGGGCGCACAGATACGCAGTATTTT.

J is TRBJ2-3 and V is TRBV11-2, with 14 bases fitting TRBD2. The CDR3 totals 17 residues. The trim removed 5 bases at V and 2 bases at J, leaving 6 bases unmatched. CDR1 is SGHAT and CDR2 is FQNNGV in the germline V gene. The CDR3 DNA reads as TGTGCCAGCAGCCGACTAGCGGGGGGGCCTAACACAGATACGCAGTATTTT. It codes for CASSRLAGGPNTDTQYF.

The chain links TRBV9 to TRBJ2-3, with TRBD2 matching over 9 bases. The V gene's germline CDR1 is SGDLS and CDR2 YYNGEE. J gave up 1 base and V 4 bases, and 7 bases lay outside the gene matches. CDR3 size: 16 residues. The CDR3 DNA reads as TGTGCCAGCAGCAATAGCGGGGGCCTACGCACAGATACGCAGTATTTT. Protein product: CASSNSGGLRTDTQYF.

The CDR3 spells CASSLGDRKTGQPQHF. The CDR3 bases are TGTGCCAGCAGCTTAGGGGACCGGAAGACGGGGCAGCCCCAGCATTTT. V and J are TRBV7-2 and TRBJ1-5; D may be TRBD1 (5 bases). Trimming removed 1 base from V and 7 bases from J, with 17 bases in between. Germline values: CDR1 SGHTA, CDR2 FQGNSA. The CDR3 has 16 amino acids. The full variable domain, with the rest looked up from reference TRBV7-2 and TRBJ1-5, is GAGVSQSPSNKVTEKGKDVELRCDPISGHTALYWYRQSLGQGLEFLIYFQGNSAPDKSGLPSDRFSAERTGGSVSTLTIQRTQQEDSAVYLCASSLGDRKTGQPQHFGDGTRLSIL.

The CDR3 nucleotides read TGTGCCTCCCGCGGGGGGTCGAGCTCCTACAATGAGCAGTTCTTC. Amino acids: CASRGGSSSYNEQFF. This sequence joins TRBV30 and TRBJ2-1, with 8 bases matching TRBD2. The length of the CDR3 is 15 residues. Germline V lookup: CDR1 GTSNPN, CDR2 SVGIG (reference sequence). V shed 7 bases and J 0 bases; nucleotides not matched to a gene: 8.

The table lists this clone with a few counts. The chain couples TRBV27 to TRBJ2-2, with 10 bases aligning to TRBD1. The junction had 2 bases not matched to a gene; V was cut back by 4 bases and J by 3 bases. Germline assignment: CDR1 MNHEY and CDR2 SMNVEV (reference sequence). The CDR3 covers 15 residues. The CDR3: CASSSGQGHTGELFF. CDR3 bases: TGTGCCAGCAGTTCGGGACAGGGGCACACCGGGGAGCTGTTTTTT.

The chain recombines TRBV18 with TRBJ1-5; D is possibly TRBD1 (6 bases). The germline V gene encodes CDR1 KGHSH and CDR2 LQKENI. V was trimmed by 3 bases and J by 7 bases, leaving 16 bases between them. The CDR3 is 15 residues long. CDR3: CASSPRPGTYQPQHF. CDR3 nucleotide sequence: TGTGCCAGCTCACCGCGCCCCGGGACATACCAGCCCCAGCATTTT.

Only a few counts were recorded for this clone. The rearrangement uses TRBV27 and TRBJ2-3; D possibly matches TRBD1 or TRBD2 (6 bases each). The CDR3 is 18 residues long. Per germline, CDR1 MNHEY and CDR2 SMNVEV (reference sequence). Trimming removed 4 bases from V and 2 bases from J, with 22 bases in between. Written as DNA, the CDR3 is TGTGCCAGCAGTTCCCAGGGGACTTTCCTATTCCTCACAGATACGCAGTATTTT. Its protein product is CASSSQGTFLFLTDTQYF.

The rearrangement joins TRBV5-1 to TRBJ2-7, with D hard to call. CDR1 is SGHRS, CDR2 YFSETQ, per germline. The CDR3 is 14 amino acids. The V and J ends lost 4 bases and 7 bases respectively, with 18 bases between them. The CDR3 sequence: CASSPWATQREQYF. The DNA for the CDR3 is TGCGCCAGCAGCCCCTGGGCGACCCAACGGGAGCAGTACTTC.

This clone was detected ten times or more. The V and J genes are TRBV5-4 and TRBJ2-7, with D possibly being TRBD1 (5 bases). Germline V gene sequence: CDR1 SGHNT, CDR2 YYREEE (reference sequence). The CDR3 length is 14 residues. V was trimmed by 0 bases and J by 4 bases, leaving 11 bases between them. CDR3 amino acids: CASSLEVGVYEQYF. In nucleotides, the CDR3 is TGTGCCAGCAGCTTGGAGGTAGGGGTTTACGAGCAGTACTTC.

V and J are TRBV7-2 and TRBJ2-3; 8 bases map to TRBD2. Losses at the gene ends were 4 bases for V and 8 bases for J; bases not matched to a gene: 11. Germline V gives CDR1 SGHTA, CDR2 FQGNSA. The CDR3 contains 15 residues. CDR3 DNA sequence: TGTGCCAGCAGCTCGCCGGGACTAGAGAGCGGTACGCAGTATTTT. Amino acids: CASSSPGLESGTQYF.

In the case of this clone: A read error is possible here, since a much larger clone lies one base away. CDR3 sequence reads: CASSPPKYGSLLLSSYEQYF. The DNA of the CDR3 is TGTGCCAGCAGTCCTCCCAAATACGGCTCTTTATTGTTGAGCTCCTACGAGCAGTACTTC. The chain couples TRBV27 to TRBJ2-7; D unresolved. Trimming left V 5 bases short and J 0 bases short, with 29 bases between. Looked up from germline, CDR1 is MNHEY and CDR2 is SMNVEV (reference sequence). The CDR3 runs 20 residues.

V is TRBV4-1 and J is TRBJ2-5; 10 bases agree with TRBD2. The CDR3 spans 18 residues. The V segment lost 5 bases and the J segment 1 base; nucleotides outside the gene matches: 13. Per the germline V gene, CDR1 is MGHRA and CDR2 is YSYEKL. This CDR3 is CASSEAGLAKFSQETQYF. In DNA form, the CDR3 reads TGCGCCAGCAGCGAAGCGGGACTAGCGAAATTTAGCCAAGAGACCCAGTACTTC.